The 20 T cell receptor beta chains given below trace back to one sample, sequenced in a study of cytomegalovirus exposure and HLA in healthy donors. The PCR had 60 Vbeta and 13 Jbeta primers. Some clones are missing from TCRdb's copy, which holds only in-frame ones; the method was immunoSEQ multiplex PCR. Of approximately 140,000 clones listed, 73% are singletons. Sequences were obtained from PBMCs. The receptors here all came from a human donor in good health.

J is TRBJ2-5 and V is TRBV29-1, with TRBD2 identical over 14 bases. The CDR3 extends over 13 amino acids. Germline V gene data show CDR1 as SQVTM and CDR2 as ANQGSEA. Trimming removed 5 bases from V and 7 bases from J; junction bases left unmatched: 3. The DNA of the CDR3 is TGCAGCGTTCCCGGGACTAGCGGGGGGACCCAGTACTTC. As protein: CSVPGTSGGTQYF.

This clone was seen a few times. The chain employs TRBV11-3 and TRBJ2-2; no clear D gene. V lost 4 bases to trimming and J lost 3 bases, with 3 bases between them. Germline V gene lookup returns CDR1 SGHNT and CDR2 YENEEA. This CDR3 has 12 amino acids. The CDR3 bases are TGTGCCAGCAGCTCAGACACCGGGGAGCTGTTTTTT. The encoded protein is CASSSDTGELFF.

This clone was detected a few times. This chain joins TRBV20-1 and TRBJ1-1, with TRBD1 identical over 8 bases. The V and J ends lost 5 bases and 4 bases, in that order; junction bases with no gene match: 0. The CDR3 runs 11 residues. CDR1 is DFQATT and CDR2 is SNEGSKA in the germline V gene (reference sequence). The CDR3 sequence: CSAGQGTEAFF. CDR3 in DNA: TGCAGTGCTGGACAGGGCACTGAAGCTTTCTTT.

The chain uses TRBV4-1 and TRBJ2-1, with TRBD2 identical over 8 bases. Germline lookup yields CDR1 MGHRA and CDR2 YSYEKL. The CDR3 spans 16 residues. V shed 0 bases, J shed 7 bases, and the junction held 8 bases outside the gene matches. This CDR3 is CASSQDRGGRWNEQFF. CDR3 nucleotide sequence: TGCGCCAGCAGCCAAGATCGGGGCGGGAGGTGGAATGAGCAGTTCTTC.

This sequence joins TRBV12-5 and TRBJ1-6; 8 bases line up with TRBD1. Germline trimming cut 2 bases from V and 14 bases from J; bases unmatched to any gene: 11. This CDR3 is built from 15 residues. CDR1 LGHNT and CDR2 FRNRAP come from the germline V gene. CDR3 nucleotide sequence: TGTGCTAGTGGTTTGCGGAACAGGGGGATCCCGACCCTCCACTTT. Translation: CASGLRNRGIPTLHF. Full variable domain (outside the CDR3, taken from reference TRBV12-5 and TRBJ1-6): DARVTQTPRHKVTEMGQEVTMRCQPILGHNTVFWYRQTMMQGLELLAYFRNRAPLDDSGMPKDRFSAEMPDATLATLKIQPSEPRDSAVYFCASGLRNRGIPTLHFGNGTRLTVT.

The V call is TRBV12-5, the J call TRBJ2-5; maybe TRBD1 (5 bases). The CDR3 covers 14 residues. V gave up 5 bases and J gave up 5 bases, with 15 bases separating them. Germline V gives CDR1 LGHNT, CDR2 FRNRAP. The CDR3 here is CASGPPQGFETQYF. The CDR3 coding sequence is TGTGCTAGTGGTCCCCCCCAGGGATTTGAGACCCAGTACTTC.

This sequence joins TRBV5-1 and TRBJ1-1; 11 bases agree with TRBD1. The length of the CDR3 is 16 residues. Germline CDR1 reads SGHRS; CDR2 reads YFSETQ. With 4 bases clipped from V and 6 bases from J, the junction kept 11 bases outside the gene matches. The CDR3 protein is CASSHGTGGYLPEAFF. CDR3 nucleotides: TGCGCCAGCAGCCACGGGACAGGGGGTTATCTTCCTGAAGCTTTCTTT.

This sequence joins TRBV28 and TRBJ2-7; 8 bases line up with TRBD1. CDR3 length: 14 residues. V was pared by 5 bases and J by 4 bases, with 7 bases of the junction left unmatched. In germline, CDR1 is MDHEN, CDR2 SYDVKM. This chain's CDR3 is CASSTDRAAYEQYF. DNA of the CDR3: TGTGCCAGCAGTACGGACAGGGCGGCTTACGAGCAGTACTTC.

The chain combines TRBV27 with TRBJ2-6, with TRBD2 as a possible D gene (6 bases). This CDR3 region has 15 residues. Germline assignment: CDR1 MNHEY and CDR2 SMNVEV (reference sequence). V was pared by 10 bases and J by 3 bases, with 16 bases between. The CDR3 sequence: CATRIGTRGANVLTF. Here the CDR3 DNA reads TGTGCCACCCGGATAGGGACTCGTGGGGCCAACGTCCTGACTTTC.

This clone was seen more than once but under ten times. This chain connects TRBV6-6 to TRBJ2-7; D remains ambiguous. In germline, CDR1 is MNHNY, CDR2 SVGAGI (reference sequence). V was cut by 5 bases and J by 7 bases, with 18 bases left in between. CDR3 length equals 14 residues. CDR3 amino acids: CASSPPIRQTEQYF. The CDR3 bases are TGTGCCAGCAGTCCGCCGATTCGACAAACTGAGCAGTACTTC.

The chain employs TRBV5-1 and TRBJ2-3, with 16 nucleotides matching TRBD2. V was clipped by 4 bases and J by 4 bases; unmatched bases: 12. Germline lookup yields CDR1 SGHRS and CDR2 YFSETQ. The CDR3 totals 19 residues. CDR3: CASSAGTSGGAISPDTQYF. The CDR3 nucleotides read TGCGCCAGCAGCGCCGGGACTAGCGGGGGGGCCATTTCTCCAGATACGCAGTATTTT. Full variable domain (outside the CDR3, taken from reference TRBV5-1 and TRBJ2-3): KAGVTQTPRYLIKTRGQQVTLSCSPISGHRSVSWYQQTPGQGLQFLFEYFSETQRNKGNFPGRFSGRQFSNSRSEMNVSTLELGDSALYLCASSAGTSGGAISPDTQYFGPGTRLTVL.

This clone was seen more than once but under ten times. The rearrangement joins TRBV13 to TRBJ2-1, with 11 bases lining up with TRBD2. This CDR3 is 16 amino acids long. Germline CDR1 PRHDT, CDR2 FYEKMQ (reference sequence). Trimming removed 5 bases from V and 5 bases from J; junction bases left unmatched: 8. The CDR3 region has the DNA TGTGCCAGCAGCCAGCCCGGGACTAGCGGCCACAATGAGCAGTTCTTC. Its translation is CASSQPGTSGHNEQFF.

This clone has just one count. One junction end does not reproduce the germline sequence, and a read error may be involved. This rearrangement joins TRBV7-7 to TRBJ2-7, with TRBD1 identical over 9 bases. CDR3 length: 14 amino acids. CDR1 SSHAT and CDR2 FNYEAQ come from the germline V gene (reference sequence). CDR3 loop: CASSQGQGADEQYF. In nucleotides, the CDR3 is TGTGCTAGCAGCCAGGGACAGGGAGCCGACGAGCAGTACTTC.

This rearrangement joins TRBV6-6 to TRBJ1-5; tentative D call: TRBD1 (5 bases). Germline V gene sequence: CDR1 MNHNY, CDR2 SVGAGI (reference sequence). V was clipped by 6 bases and J by 3 bases, with 15 bases between them. This CDR3 contains 15 residues. The CDR3 spells CASSPVGGPNQPQHF. CDR3 coding DNA: TGTGCCAGCAGCCCCGTGGGGGGACCCAATCAGCCCCAGCATTTT.

The V call is TRBV14, the J call TRBJ2-1, with D hard to call. The germline V gene has CDR1 SGHDN and CDR2 FVKESK. The germline V and J ends were trimmed by 4 bases and 4 bases, with 5 bases remaining between them. The CDR3 has 12 residues. The CDR3 DNA reads as TGTGCCAGCAGCCGAACTTACAATGAGCAGTTCTTC. Residues: CASSRTYNEQFF. The variable domain in full, with the rest retrieved from reference TRBV14 and TRBJ2-1, is EAGVTQFPSHSVIEKGQTVTLRCDPISGHDNLYWYRRVMGKEIKFLLHFVKESKQDESGMPNNRFLAERTGGTYSTLKVQPAELEDSGVYFCASSRTYNEQFFGPGTRLTVL.

The chain is built from TRBV29-1 and TRBJ1-2; TRBD1 might be the D (6 bases). The germline gives CDR1 SQVTM, CDR2 ANQGSEA. The CDR3 totals 11 residues. V was shortened by 6 bases and J by 6 bases, with 11 bases between the two germline ends. The CDR3 spells CSVGASDGYTF. CDR3 in DNA: TGCAGCGTGGGGGCCTCGGATGGCTACACCTTC.

The V call is TRBV28, the J call TRBJ2-7, with 9 bases matching TRBD1. The CDR3 has 15 amino acids. V dropped 5 bases and J dropped 2; count of bases not matched to a gene: 7. CDR1 MDHEN and CDR2 SYDVKM come from the germline V gene. CDR3 protein: CASSPGDRDPYEQYF. The CDR3 nucleotides are TGTGCCAGCAGTCCTGGGGACAGGGACCCCTACGAGCAGTACTTC.

V usage is TRBV29-1 and J usage is TRBJ1-2; 9 nucleotides align to TRBD1. Losses at the gene ends were 5 bases for V and 6 bases for J; bases not matched to a gene: 4. The CDR3 extends over 12 amino acids. CDR1 and CDR2 from the germline V gene are SQVTM and ANQGSEA. DNA of the CDR3: TGCAGCGTTTCGACAGGGGGAGATGGCTACACCTTC. It specifies CSVSTGGDGYTF.

The chain uses TRBV11-2 and TRBJ2-6; possible D gene TRBD1, 6 bases. Germline values: CDR1 SGHAT, CDR2 FQNNGV. V lost 4 bases and J 5 bases, leaving 12 bases between the germline ends. The CDR3 runs 15 residues. CDR3 DNA: TGTGCCAGCAGCTCGGACAGTAGTAGGGCCAACGTCCTGACTTTC. Its translation is CASSSDSSRANVLTF.

The chain is built from TRBV19 and TRBJ2-3; 8 positions agree with TRBD1. The CDR3 is made up of 13 amino acids. Germline V lookup: CDR1 LNHDA, CDR2 SQIVND (reference sequence). V was pared by 5 bases and J by 2 bases, with 0 bases of the junction left unmatched. The CDR3 loop reads CASSQGATDTQYF. The CDR3 DNA follows: TGTGCCAGTAGTCAGGGGGCCACAGATACGCAGTATTTT.